The following is a T cell receptor (beta chain) sequence with its context. No antigen is known for it. The entry originates in a study of T-cell memory formation after mild COVID-19. TCRdb processed the 5' RACE reads anew with MiXCR; each CDR3 protein has one entry. Of under 350,000 distinct CDR3 sequences listed, about 17% were seen once; the top ten hold less than 30%. Study-wide results and caveats: There was a balanced CD4/CD8 profile in clones contracting day 15 to 85, and later expanders leaned CD4+.

The CDR3 has 16 residues. Trimming shortened V by 4 bases and J by 0 bases, and 15 bases separated the two germline ends. Looked up from germline, CDR1 is SGDLS and CDR2 is YYNGEE. The sequencing sample was made of PBMCs or a T cell subset sorted from them (not recorded which). This TCR came from a man between 18 and 29 years old who had mild COVID-19 (a few samples of this study predate the infection). Cell type and time point are not known. This sequence joins TRBV9 and TRBJ2-3, with no clear D. The CDR3 spells CASSSDPHMSTDTQYF. As DNA, the CDR3 is TGTGCCAGCAGCTCAGACCCCCATATGAGCACAGATACGCAGTATTTT.